This T cell receptor (beta chain) was recovered during a study of tumor-infiltrating lymphocytes in primary liver carcinoma. Study-wide points: No comparison of CD4+ and CD8+ repertoires was made, since the samples were bulk unsorted. Overlap between tumor regions exceeded overlap of tumor with adjacent tissue or blood.

Trimming took 0 bases from V and 5 from J, leaving 15 bases between them. The CDR3 length is 15 residues. CDR1 is SGHKS and CDR2 is YYEKEE in the germline V gene (reference sequence). Constant-region priming of about 500 ng total RNA yielded TCR beta cDNA. Nested multiplex PCR, run for three rounds with slightly modified ARM-PCR, yielded TCR beta libraries. A C-beta reverse primer and TRBV1-TRBV30 forward primers served in each of the first two PCR rounds, at about 10 cycles apiece. In TCRdb, the multiplex PCR reads were re-called with MiXCR into one record per CDR3 protein. The sample lists about 330,000 distinct CDR3 sequences, less than 65% occurring once. Germline DNA was also extracted, while the blood RNA originated from unsorted whole blood. With regard to this clonotype: The antigen is unknown.

The V gene is TRBV5-5, the J gene TRBJ2-7; D may be TRBD1 (6 bases). The sequenced sample consisted of peripheral blood. The source of this sequence is a man between 35 and 55 years old with primary liver carcinoma and hepatitis B virus infection. The CDR3 DNA reads as TGTGCCAGCAGCTTGGGGGCAGGGGAGCGGAACGAGCAGTACTTC. Translated, it gives CASSLGAGERNEQYF.